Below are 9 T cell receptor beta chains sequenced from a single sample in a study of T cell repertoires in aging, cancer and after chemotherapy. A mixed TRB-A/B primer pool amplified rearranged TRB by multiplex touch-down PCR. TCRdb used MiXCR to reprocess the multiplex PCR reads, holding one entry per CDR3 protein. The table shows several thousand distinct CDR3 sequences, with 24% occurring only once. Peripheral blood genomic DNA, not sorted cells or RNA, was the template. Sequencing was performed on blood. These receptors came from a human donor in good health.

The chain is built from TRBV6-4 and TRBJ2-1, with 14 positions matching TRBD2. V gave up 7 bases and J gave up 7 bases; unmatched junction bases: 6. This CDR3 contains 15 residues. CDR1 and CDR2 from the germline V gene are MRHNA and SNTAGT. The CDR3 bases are TGTGCCAGCAACCACGGGACTAGCGGGAGTAATGAGCAGTTCTTC. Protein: CASNHGTSGSNEQFF.

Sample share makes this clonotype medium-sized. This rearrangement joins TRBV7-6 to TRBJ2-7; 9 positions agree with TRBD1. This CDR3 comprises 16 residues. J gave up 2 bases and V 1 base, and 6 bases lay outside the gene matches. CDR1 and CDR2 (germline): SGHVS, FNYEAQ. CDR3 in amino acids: CASSLGSRQGAYEQYF. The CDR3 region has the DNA TGTGCCAGCAGCTTAGGTTCGAGACAGGGGGCCTACGAGCAGTACTTC.

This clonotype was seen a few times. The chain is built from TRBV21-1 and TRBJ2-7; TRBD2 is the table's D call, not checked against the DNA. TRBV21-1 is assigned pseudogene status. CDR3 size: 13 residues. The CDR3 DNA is TGTGCCAGCAGCAGGGAGCGGATCTACGAGCAGTACTTC. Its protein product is CASSRERIYEQYF.

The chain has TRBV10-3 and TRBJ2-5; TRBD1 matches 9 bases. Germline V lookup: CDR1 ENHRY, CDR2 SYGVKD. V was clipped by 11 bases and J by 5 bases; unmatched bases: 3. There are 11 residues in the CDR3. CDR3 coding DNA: TGTGCCGGGGGGACAGGGGAGACCCAGTACTTC. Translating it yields CAGGTGETQYF.

The CDR3: CASSLAKSRYQETQYF. The CDR3 nucleotides are TGTGCCAGCAGCTTAGCGAAGAGTCGTTACCAAGAGACCCAGTACTTC. The chain carries TRBV7-2 and TRBJ2-5; D gene unclear. The CDR3 extends over 16 amino acids. Germline V gives CDR1 SGHTA, CDR2 FQGNSA. V was clipped by 0 bases and J by 0 bases, with 11 bases between them. Based on the CDR3 plus reference TRBV7-2 and TRBJ2-5, the full variable domain is GAGVSQSPSNKVTEKGKDVELRCDPISGHTALYWYRQSLGQGLEFLIYFQGNSAPDKSGLPSDRFSAERTGGSVSTLTIQRTQQEDSAVYLCASSLAKSRYQETQYFGPGTRLLVL.

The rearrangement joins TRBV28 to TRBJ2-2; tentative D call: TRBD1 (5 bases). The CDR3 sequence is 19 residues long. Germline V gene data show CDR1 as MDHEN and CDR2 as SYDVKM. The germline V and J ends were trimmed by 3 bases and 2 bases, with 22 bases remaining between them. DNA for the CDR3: TGTGCCAGCAGTTTCAGCCCGTCGACAGTGGAGCGTAACACCGGGGAGCTGTTTTTT. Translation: CASSFSPSTVERNTGELFF.

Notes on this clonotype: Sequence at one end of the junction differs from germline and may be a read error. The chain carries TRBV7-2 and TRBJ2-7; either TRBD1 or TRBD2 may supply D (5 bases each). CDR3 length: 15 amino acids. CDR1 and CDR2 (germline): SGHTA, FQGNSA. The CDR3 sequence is CASSQLQTGHGEQYF. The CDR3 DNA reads TGCGCCAGCAGCCAACTCCAGACGGGGCACGGCGAGCAGTACTTC.

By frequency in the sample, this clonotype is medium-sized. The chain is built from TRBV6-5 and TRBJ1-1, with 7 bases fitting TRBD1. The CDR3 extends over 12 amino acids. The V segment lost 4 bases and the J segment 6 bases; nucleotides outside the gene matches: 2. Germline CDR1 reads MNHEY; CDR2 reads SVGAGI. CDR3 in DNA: TGTGCCAGCAGTTCCACAGGGGCTGAAGCTTTCTTT. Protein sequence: CASSSTGAEAFF.

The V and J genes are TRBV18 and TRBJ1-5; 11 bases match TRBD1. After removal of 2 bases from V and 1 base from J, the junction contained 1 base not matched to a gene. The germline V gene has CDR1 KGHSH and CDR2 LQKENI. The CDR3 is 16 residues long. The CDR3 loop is CASSPGTGGSNQPQHF. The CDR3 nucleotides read TGTGCCAGCTCACCAGGGACAGGGGGGAGCAATCAGCCCCAGCATTTT.